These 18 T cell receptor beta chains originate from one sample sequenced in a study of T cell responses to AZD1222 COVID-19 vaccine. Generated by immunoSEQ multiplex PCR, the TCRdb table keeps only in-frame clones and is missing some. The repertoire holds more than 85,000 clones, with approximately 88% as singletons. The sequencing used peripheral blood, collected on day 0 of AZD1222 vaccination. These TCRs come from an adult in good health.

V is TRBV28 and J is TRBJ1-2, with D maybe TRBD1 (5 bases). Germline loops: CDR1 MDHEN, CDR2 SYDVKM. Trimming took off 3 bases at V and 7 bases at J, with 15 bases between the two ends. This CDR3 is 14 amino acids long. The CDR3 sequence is CASSLGWRGGGYTF. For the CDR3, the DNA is TGTGCCAGCAGTTTGGGGTGGAGGGGAGGTGGCTACACCTTC.

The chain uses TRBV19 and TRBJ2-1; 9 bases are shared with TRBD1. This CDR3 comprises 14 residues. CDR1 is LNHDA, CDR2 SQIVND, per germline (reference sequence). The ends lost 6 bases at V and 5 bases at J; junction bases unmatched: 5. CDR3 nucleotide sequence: TGTGCCAGTAGCGACAGGGGGGGGAACAATGAGCAGTTCTTC. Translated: CASSDRGGNNEQFF.

The CDR3 loop is CASSLGTGTNSPLHF. The CDR3 DNA follows: TGTGCCAGCAGCTTAGGGACAGGGACCAATTCACCCCTCCACTTT. The chain is built from TRBV7-9 and TRBJ1-6; 8 positions agree with TRBD1. The CDR3 spans 15 residues. Germline values: CDR1 SEHNR, CDR2 FQNEAQ (reference sequence). Losses at the gene ends were 1 base for V and 7 bases for J; bases not matched to a gene: 3.

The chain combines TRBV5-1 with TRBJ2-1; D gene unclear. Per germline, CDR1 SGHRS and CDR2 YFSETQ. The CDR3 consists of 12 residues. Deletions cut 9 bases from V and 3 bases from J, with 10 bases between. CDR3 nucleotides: TGCGCCAACCTATCGGGCTACAATGAGCAGTTCTTC. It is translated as CANLSGYNEQFF. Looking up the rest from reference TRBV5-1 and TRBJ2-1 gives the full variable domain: KAGVTQTPRYLIKTRGQQVTLSCSPISGHRSVSWYQQTPGQGLQFLFEYFSETQRNKGNFPGRFSGRQFSNSRSEMNVSTLELGDSALYLCANLSGYNEQFFGPGTRLTVL.

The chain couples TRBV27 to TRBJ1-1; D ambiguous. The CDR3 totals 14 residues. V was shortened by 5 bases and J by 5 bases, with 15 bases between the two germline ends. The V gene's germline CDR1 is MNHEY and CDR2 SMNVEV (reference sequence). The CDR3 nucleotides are TGTGCCAGCAGTCCGTTCGGACGGGAGACTGAAGCTTTCTTT. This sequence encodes CASSPFGRETEAFF.

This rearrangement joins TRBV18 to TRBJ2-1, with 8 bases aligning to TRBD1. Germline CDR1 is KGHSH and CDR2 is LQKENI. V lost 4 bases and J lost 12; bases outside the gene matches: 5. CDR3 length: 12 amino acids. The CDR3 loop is CASSLIGTGQFF. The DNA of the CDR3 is TGTGCCAGCTCACTCATCGGGACAGGGCAGTTCTTC.

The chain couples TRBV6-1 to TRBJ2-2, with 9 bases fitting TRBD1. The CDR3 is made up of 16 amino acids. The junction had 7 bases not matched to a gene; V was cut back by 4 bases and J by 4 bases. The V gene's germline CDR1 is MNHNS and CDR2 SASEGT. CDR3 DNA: TGTGCCAGCAGTGCGACAGGGGGTCAGGGCACCGGGGAGCTGTTTTTT. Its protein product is CASSATGGQGTGELFF.

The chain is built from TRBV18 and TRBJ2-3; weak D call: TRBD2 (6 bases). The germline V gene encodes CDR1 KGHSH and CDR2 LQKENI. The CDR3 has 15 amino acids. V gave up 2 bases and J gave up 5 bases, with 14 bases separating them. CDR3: CASSPSQGGIDTQYF. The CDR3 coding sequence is TGTGCCAGCTCACCAAGTCAGGGAGGTATAGATACGCAGTATTTT.

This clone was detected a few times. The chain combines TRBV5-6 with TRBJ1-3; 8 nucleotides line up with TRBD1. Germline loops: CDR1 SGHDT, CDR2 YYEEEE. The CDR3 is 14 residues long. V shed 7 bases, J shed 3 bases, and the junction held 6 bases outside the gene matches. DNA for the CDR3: TGTGCCAGCTCCGGGACAGGTCGTGGAAACACCATATATTTT. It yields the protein CASSGTGRGNTIYF.

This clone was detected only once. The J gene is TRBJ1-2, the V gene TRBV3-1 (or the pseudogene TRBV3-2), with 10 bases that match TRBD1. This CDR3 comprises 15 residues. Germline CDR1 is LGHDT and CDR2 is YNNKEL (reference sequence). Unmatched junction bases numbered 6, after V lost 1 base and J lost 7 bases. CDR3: CASSQARTGGGGYTF. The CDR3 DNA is TGTGCCAGCAGCCAAGCTAGGACAGGGGGTGGTGGCTACACCTTC.

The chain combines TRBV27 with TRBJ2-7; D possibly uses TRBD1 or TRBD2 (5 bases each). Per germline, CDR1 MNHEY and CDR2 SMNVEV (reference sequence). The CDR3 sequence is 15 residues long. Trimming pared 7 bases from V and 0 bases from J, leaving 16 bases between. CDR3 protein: CASKNGAGSSYEQYF. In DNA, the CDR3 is TGTGCCAGCAAAAACGGGGCAGGAAGCTCCTACGAGCAGTACTTC.

CDR3 protein: CASSTQESSGNTIYF. Here the CDR3 DNA reads TGTGCCAGCAGCACACAGGAGAGCTCTGGAAACACCATATATTTT. The V and J genes are TRBV2 and TRBJ1-3, with D possibly TRBD1 on 5 matching bases. This CDR3 is built from 15 residues. The ends were cut back, 6 bases at V and 0 bases at J, with 12 bases in the middle. Germline V gives CDR1 SNHLY, CDR2 FYNNEI.

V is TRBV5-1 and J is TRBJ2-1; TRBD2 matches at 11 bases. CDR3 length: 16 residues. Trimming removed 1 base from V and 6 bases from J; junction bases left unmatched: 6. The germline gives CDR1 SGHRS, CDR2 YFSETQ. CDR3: CASSLPSGRLGNEQFF. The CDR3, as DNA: TGCGCCAGCAGCTTGCCTAGCGGGAGGCTTGGCAATGAGCAGTTCTTC.

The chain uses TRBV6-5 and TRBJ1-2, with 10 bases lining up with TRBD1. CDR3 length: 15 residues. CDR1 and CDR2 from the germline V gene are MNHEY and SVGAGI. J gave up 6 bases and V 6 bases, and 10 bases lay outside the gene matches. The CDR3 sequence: CASRGGTGVGDGYTF. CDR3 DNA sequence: TGTGCCAGCAGGGGAGGGACAGGGGTTGGAGATGGCTACACCTTC.

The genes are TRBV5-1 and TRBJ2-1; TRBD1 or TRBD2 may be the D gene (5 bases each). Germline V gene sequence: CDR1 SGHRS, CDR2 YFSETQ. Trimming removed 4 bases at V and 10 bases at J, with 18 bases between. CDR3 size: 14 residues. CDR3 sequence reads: CASSPRDALSEQFF. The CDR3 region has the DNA TGCGCCAGCAGCCCCCGGGACGCCCTGTCGGAGCAGTTCTTC.

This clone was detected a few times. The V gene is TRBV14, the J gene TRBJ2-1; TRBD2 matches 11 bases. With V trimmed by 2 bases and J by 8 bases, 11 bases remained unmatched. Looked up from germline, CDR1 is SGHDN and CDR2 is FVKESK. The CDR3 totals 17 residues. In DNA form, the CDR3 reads TGTGCCAGCAGCCAAAACATAATAGCGGGAGGGAAGGATGAGCAGTTCTTC. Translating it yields CASSQNIIAGGKDEQFF.

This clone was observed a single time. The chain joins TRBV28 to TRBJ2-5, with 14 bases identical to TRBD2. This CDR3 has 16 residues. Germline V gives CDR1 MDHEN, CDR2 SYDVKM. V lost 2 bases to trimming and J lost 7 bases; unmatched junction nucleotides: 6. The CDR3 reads CASSLAGLAGVGTQYF. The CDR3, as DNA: TGTGCCAGCAGTTTAGCGGGACTAGCGGGAGTGGGGACCCAGTACTTC.

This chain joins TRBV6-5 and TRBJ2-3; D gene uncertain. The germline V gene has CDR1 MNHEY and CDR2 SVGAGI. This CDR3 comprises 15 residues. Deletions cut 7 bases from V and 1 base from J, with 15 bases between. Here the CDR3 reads CASNPRVAGTDTQYF. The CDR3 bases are TGTGCCAGCAACCCTCGGGTGGCGGGCACAGATACGCAGTATTTT.